Below, 2 T cell receptor beta chains from the same sample are listed, as sequenced in a study of blood T cell repertoires in COVID-19. Here immunoSEQ multiplex PCR was the method, and the copy in TCRdb shows in-frame clones only, minus some. The sample lists roughly 260,000 clones, under 90% occurring once. The sample taken for sequencing was PBMCs or T cells enriched from blood (not recorded which). These receptors originate from a woman between 40 and 55 years old who had been exposed to COVID-19.

The rearrangement joins TRBV10-2 to TRBJ1-2; 7 nucleotides agree with TRBD1. This CDR3 is 14 amino acids long. V was pared by 5 bases and J by 2 bases, with 5 bases of the junction left unmatched. CDR1 and CDR2 (germline): WSHSY, SAAADI. The CDR3 sequence is CASSSDRVNYGYTF. The CDR3 DNA is TGCGCCAGCAGTTCAGACAGGGTAAACTATGGCTACACCTTC.

V is TRBV7-9 and J is TRBJ1-6, with 10 bases aligning to TRBD1. J was trimmed by 9 bases and V by 6 bases; bases with no gene match: 11. The germline gives CDR1 SEHNR, CDR2 FQNEAQ (reference sequence). CDR3 length: 16 residues. The DNA for the CDR3 is TGTGCCAGCAGACCCGGGGGACAGGGGATAGCTTCACCCCTCCACTTT. This sequence encodes CASRPGGQGIASPLHF.